One T cell receptor (beta chain) is described in this entry. Its specific antigen is unknown. The data were taken from a study of cytomegalovirus exposure and HLA in healthy donors (TCRdb year 2017). About the full investigation: An earlier analysis of approximately 550 of the donors reported roughly 300 Gb of sequence data and about 100 million unique TCR beta sequences from 150 million to 200 million T cells. A later genetic analysis used genome-wide SNP genotypes for about 65% of the roughly 700 donors, treating that subset as a discovery cohort. In an earlier analysis of a few hundred of the donors, high-throughput TCR beta sequencing was used to judge whether each TCR beta V gene segment behaved as functional or pseudogenic. An early release covering some 640 HLA-typed donors comprised about 310 gigabases of sequencing data and 65 million to 100 million unique TCR sequences. About five DR-DQ haplotypes were treated as single units for association and clustering because of strong linkage in the cohort. HLA typing covered class I and class II loci at four-digit resolution. Every repertoire in the discovery cohort had been generated on one and the same sequencing platform. Rather than using new phenotypic data, the later analysis identified candidate immune exposures from TCR beta sequences and from how often those sequences occurred across donors. To study patterns of TCR occurrence, a later analysis re-analyzed previously published TCR beta repertoires from 600 to 750 donors and added high-resolution HLA genotyping. Of the approximately 400 genotyped donors, 75% to 85% were placed in the genetic ancestry cluster associated with self-reported Caucasian donors. Alongside the repertoire data, information on donor age, sex, ethnicity and CMV serostatus was compiled. To predict cytomegalovirus infection status, the study brought together high-throughput TCR immunosequencing, statistical association of individual TCRs with disease status, and machine learning. Among 398 genotyped donors of the cohort, an average of about 240,000 unique TCR beta nucleotide sequences were sequenced per donor, roughly 18% of them non-productive. Besides the first cohort of under 700 subjects, a separate validation cohort made up of 120 different subjects was used. The number of donors typed differed by locus, with about 629-630 for A, B, C, DRB1 and DQB1, roughly 520 for DQA1, nearly 610 for DPA1, and some 470 for DPB1. The study aimed to test whether cataloging public T cell receptors could reveal signatures of past pathogen exposure. The study profiled the T cell repertoires of 550 to 700 subjects by immunosequencing and related them to cytomegalovirus serostatus. Results the study describes overall, beyond this receptor: Most TCR sequences were observed very rarely across donors, whereas some public TCRs were present in many individuals. According to a later analysis, most CMV-associated TCR beta chains appeared to be HLA-restricted, and the HLA associations seemed to be driven largely by CMV exposure. A cluster of highly shared sequence variants was judged likely to be a technical artifact of the sequencing pipeline. A few of the identified cytomegalovirus-associated TCR beta chains were confirmed in vitro to be specific for cytomegalovirus antigens. Linkage disequilibrium might explain the correlated functional status among segregating V segments, but an unknown experimental factor could not be ruled out. The cohort was sequenced for TCR beta chains only, and without alpha or paired-chain data the features that could be detected were limited. Specific HLA alleles were associated with 18,000 or so TCR beta sequences at a false discovery rate of 0.05 in a later analysis. According to a later analysis, parvovirus B19, influenza, CMV and Epstein-Barr virus appeared linked to several top co-occurrence clusters. According to the authors, the approach could potentially be generalized to other disease states and immunological phenotypes. Because HLA typing was unavailable for some donors at each locus, only the typed subset was used in association tests. A later analysis found that HLA-associated TCR beta chains were more clonally expanded and had lower generation probabilities than equally common non-associated chains. Sequencing depth was assumed to be roughly uniform across donors in the presence/absence analyses, though that assumption may not hold. Cytomegalovirus status was reported to be diagnosed by the classifier with high specificity and sensitivity in both the original and validation cohorts. In a later analysis, TCR association rates were found to vary across HLA loci, with the most associated TCRs seen for DRB1 alleles and the fewest for HLA-C alleles. A later genetic analysis reported fewer N-insertions in productive TCRs among donors in an Asian-associated ancestry cluster than the approximately 670-donor mean. When HLA alleles, especially DR and DQ, strongly co-occurred, attributing TCR associations to individual alleles was difficult. Because counts were too low, about 17 rarely observed V segments, including chromosome 9 orphons, were excluded from the earlier analysis of several hundred of the donors. A further reported finding was that TCR beta sequences accurately predicted the HLA-A and HLA-B alleles for most subjects in the first cohort. In a later genetic analysis, a missense DCLRE1C variant was associated with V-gene and J-gene trimming of TCR beta chains, and the association was replicated in an independent cohort. The only immune exposure information available for the cohort was CMV serostatus. The 87-base-pair reads could not distinguish some IMGT-functional V segments, including TRBV6-2 and TRBV6-3, so those segments were excluded. In an earlier analysis of 450 to 750 of the donors, most TCR beta V segments appeared in productive rearrangements about 87% or about 30% of the time, broadly matching IMGT annotations. The study gave a list of over 150 TCR beta chains associated with cytomegalovirus.

The cohort comprised more than 550 healthy bone marrow donors. At the time of sampling, all cohort members were nominally healthy, though unrecorded immune exposures were likely present. The donor was CMV seronegative and was included in the group of about 350 seronegative cohort members. A peripheral blood sample was provided by each donor, and peripheral blood mononuclear cells were used for TCR beta sequencing. Genomic DNA was extracted from the blood cell samples with the Qiagen DNeasy Blood Extraction Kit. Receptor amplification or capture employed the immunoSEQ multiplex PCR assay. For the multiplex PCR, a mixture combining 60 forward primers for TCR Vbeta segments and 13 reverse primers for TCR Jbeta segments was used. A multiplex PCR assay on genomic DNA amplified the CDR3 region of rearranged TCR beta genes. The Illumina HiSeq System was used to sequence the amplified TCR beta libraries as 87-base-pair reads. Regarding the original processing steps: A later analysis counted some 74 million unique TCR beta chains across the 666 repertoires, and 9.5 million to 11 million of these chains were shared by at least two donors. A nearest-neighbor algorithm error-corrected the raw reads and collapsed the reads into unique sequences, merging closely related sequences to remove PCR and sequencing errors. To assign V, D and J gene segments, CDR3 sequences were aligned to IMGT reference sequences. For a sequence to be retained, a match of at least six nucleotides to both a V gene segment and a J gene segment was required. A rearrangement counted as productive if the CDR3 had no stop codons and remained in frame with V and J, and every other rearrangement counted as non-productive. CDR3 was defined according to IMGT convention as the region running from the second conserved V-encoded cysteine to the conserved J-encoded phenylalanine. The earlier analysis of about 500 of the donors excluded sequences that lacked an unambiguous match to a single V gene segment. In an earlier analysis of 587 of the donors, V segments were called functional above 56.7% productive rearrangements and were called segregating when the between-donor standard deviation exceeded 5%. To diagnose cytomegalovirus status from the catalog of TCR beta chain sequences, a statistical classification framework was built. V and J gene assignment, in a later analysis, came from comparing TCR nucleotide sequences with IMGT/GENE-DB human TR gene sequences. Using the TCRdist pipeline, a later analysis assigned CDR3 sequences along with most-parsimonious VDJ recombination scenarios. In a later analysis, each TCR beta chain was defined by its CDR3 amino acid sequence together with its V-gene family, and reads without a unique V-gene family were excluded. To address suspected cross-contamination and a sequencing artifact, a later analysis removed over 500 highly shared, low-generation-probability nucleotide sequences. In a later analysis, a clonal expansion index for each public chain was calculated from normalized within-repertoire ranks of inferred template counts. In a later analysis, generation probabilities were computed with a VDJ recombination model fitted to out-of-frame rearrangements, and the resulting probabilities were checked against IGoR. A later analysis scored TCR-TCR, TCR-HLA and TCR-CMV co-occurrence with hypergeometric tests, applying a repertoire-size bias correction to TCR pairs. In a later analysis, false discovery rates were estimated by permuting HLA or CMV assignments 20 times. In a later analysis, co-occurring TCRs were grouped using DBSCAN, and TCRdist sequence similarity was added for clustering within HLA-allele-positive subsets. Co-occurrence clustering excluded repertoires with fewer than 30,000 or more than 120,000 public chains, plus five with anomalous nucleotide sharing. TCRdb carries this immuneACCESS record with in-frame sequences only. Its versions omit some clonotypes, under half of them owing to an unresolved V gene in the studies checked, with the rest unexplained. That table is the source of V, J and clone size, and D and trimming were worked out from the DNA. This sample's records show over 55,000 clones. The ten largest make up less than 20% of the sample.

From the cysteine through the phenylalanine, the CDR3 covers 14 amino acids. Only the CDR3 DNA is retained, 42 bases long and in frame from the first base. From the germline V gene, CDR1 is MNHEY and CDR2 is SVGAGI. Between the V and J ends, shortened by 8 bases and 5 bases respectively, the junction contains 16 bases. The specimen sequenced was PBMCs. The chain is assembled from TRBV6-5 and TRBJ1-5; the D gene identity is not certain. This TCR was sampled from a boy younger than 18 in good health and CMV-seronegative. The nucleotide sequence is given as TGTGCCAGCCAACCGGGAGCCTCCGATCAGCCCCAGCATTTT. Its translation is CASQPGASDQPQHF.